The clone carrying this TCR beta chain was recorded a few times. Its antigen is unknown. V gave up 6 bases and J gave up 2 bases, with 12 bases separating them. The CDR3 sequence is 14 residues long. Germline V lookup: CDR1 MNHEY, CDR2 SVGAGI. Memory CD4+ cells were the fraction left after CD45RA+ naive selection. Deep-level assay runs were performed. Method: immunoSEQ multiplex PCR; TCRdb's copy keeps in-frame clones and lacks some. The table has around 940,000 clones, 60% to 85% seen once; the top ten hold around 1.4%. This sample is part of a study of shared clonotypes between healthy human individuals. Findings and limits, study-wide: For naive CD4 cells, around 5.1% of clonotypes were shared across a handful of donors. Investigators expected sequencing depth to affect clonotype sharing among donors.

Sequencing was carried out using memory CD4+ T cells sorted from blood. Subset here: CD45RA-negative fraction. The sequence was collected from a man aged 18-30 years in good health. The chain links TRBV6-5 to TRBJ2-3, with D uncertain. The CDR3 DNA follows: TGTGCCAGCAGCCGTCTCCGGCCCACAGATACGCAGTATTTT. Protein: CASSRLRPTDTQYF.